This TCR beta chain was sequenced in a study of cytomegalovirus exposure and HLA in healthy donors. The donors formed part of the roughly 110-subject validation cohort, distinct from the approximately 670-subject first cohort. Losses at the gene ends were 5 bases for V and 0 bases for J; bases not matched to a gene: 4. From germline, CDR1 is GTSNPN and CDR2 SVGIG (reference sequence). This CDR3 spans 14 amino acids. Profiling relied on immunoSEQ multiplex PCR, and the TCRdb table lists in-frame clones only, not all of them. The data contain 150,000 to 200,000 clones, 89% of them singletons. Material for sequencing was PBMCs. The receptor's source is a man in his late teens or twenties in good health and CMV-seropositive. The genes are TRBV30 and TRBJ2-7; TRBD2 matches at 10 bases. The CDR3 loop reads CAWDTSGTSYEQYF. CDR3 nucleotide sequence: TGTGCCTGGGATACTAGCGGGACCTCCTACGAGCAGTACTTC. Together with reference TRBV30 and TRBJ2-7, the CDR3 gives the full variable domain: SQTIHQWPATLVQPVGSPLSLECTVEGTSNPNLYWYRQAAGRGLQLLFYSVGIGQISSEVPQNLSASRPQDRQFILSSKKLLLSDSGFYLCAWDTSGTSYEQYFGPGTRLTVT.